The 17 T cell receptor beta chains below all came from one sample that was sequenced in a study of blood T cell repertoires in COVID-19 (dated by TCRdb to 2020 to 2022). The protocol used for the library was the immunoSEQ multiplex PCR assay. The clones in this table, taken by TCRdb from immuneACCESS, are in-frame only. Not every clone is retained; where verified, under half of the shortfall comes from an unresolved V gene, and the cause of the rest is unknown. The sample profile shows about 670,000 clones; around 90% of them were found once. The ten largest clones add up to under 0.3% of the sample. Material for sequencing was peripheral blood. These receptors all come from a woman between 18 and 29 years old with acute or convalescent COVID-19.

The chain joins TRBV6-5 to TRBJ2-7; the D gene is possibly TRBD1 (6 bases). Germline values: CDR1 MNHEY, CDR2 SVGAGI. CDR3 length: 14 residues. Trimming removed 2 bases from V and 3 bases from J, with 11 bases in between. The CDR3 nucleotides read TGTGCCAGCAGTTACCTACAGGGAGTCTACGAGCAGTACTTC. It specifies CASSYLQGVYEQYF.

The rearrangement joins TRBV28 to TRBJ2-7, with 7 bases matching TRBD2. The V gene's germline CDR1 is MDHEN and CDR2 SYDVKM. J was trimmed by 1 base and V by 7 bases; bases with no gene match: 7. The CDR3 runs to 14 residues. CDR3 DNA: TGTGCCAGCATTGGTCCAGCGGGATCCTACGAGCAGTACTTC. It specifies CASIGPAGSYEQYF.

J is TRBJ1-6 and V is TRBV6-6; 9 positions match TRBD1. The CDR3 has 15 amino acids. Trimming cost V 4 bases and J 9 bases; bases outside gene matches: 7. Per germline, CDR1 MNHNY and CDR2 SVGAGI (reference sequence). DNA for the CDR3: TGTGCCAGCAGTTTTCTACAGGGGGCGATTTCACCCCTCCACTTT. Translation: CASSFLQGAISPLHF.

V and J are TRBV4-1 and TRBJ2-2, with D perhaps matching TRBD1 (5 bases). This CDR3 region has 16 residues. CDR1 and CDR2 (germline): MGHRA, YSYEKL. V was pared by 5 bases and J by 1 base, with 14 bases between. The CDR3 reads CASSSWTQLNTGELFF. CDR3 DNA: TGCGCCAGCAGCTCCTGGACACAGCTGAACACCGGGGAGCTGTTTTTT.

The J gene is TRBJ2-1, the V gene TRBV6-6, with D possibly matching TRBD1 (7 bases). The CDR3 extends over 16 amino acids. Germline loops: CDR1 MNHNY, CDR2 SVGAGI (reference sequence). V was trimmed by 6 bases and J by 0 bases, leaving 15 bases between them. The CDR3 nucleotides are TGTGCCAGCAGAGACAGGGCCGGGGGCTCCTACAATGAGCAGTTCTTC. Its protein is CASRDRAGGSYNEQFF.

The chain is built from TRBV15 and TRBJ1-5; 11 nucleotides align to TRBD1. This CDR3 region has 17 residues. J was trimmed by 6 bases and V by 3 bases; bases with no gene match: 10. In germline, CDR1 is LNHNV, CDR2 YYDKDF (reference sequence). The CDR3 region is CATSSPSGQGALQPQHF. The CDR3 DNA follows: TGTGCCACCAGCAGCCCAAGTGGACAGGGGGCCCTTCAGCCCCAGCATTTT.

V and J are TRBV7-9 and TRBJ2-7; weak D call: TRBD1 (5 bases). The CDR3 contains 14 residues. Germline V gene data show CDR1 as SEHNR and CDR2 as FQNEAQ (reference sequence). The V and J ends lost 5 bases and 0 bases respectively, with 11 bases between them. CDR3 bases: TGTGCCAGCAGCCTACCGACAGCCTCCTACGAGCAGTACTTC. This translates into CASSLPTASYEQYF.

The chain employs TRBV3-1 (or the pseudogene TRBV3-2) and TRBJ2-3; TRBD2 matches 13 bases. The CDR3 contains 17 residues. V gave up 3 bases and J gave up 1 base; unmatched junction bases: 4. Germline V lookup: CDR1 LGHDT, CDR2 YNNKEL (reference sequence). The CDR3 loop reads CASSQPGLAGGTDTQYF. Written as DNA, the CDR3 is TGTGCCAGCAGCCAGCCCGGACTAGCGGGGGGCACAGATACGCAGTATTTT.

The chain uses TRBV30 and TRBJ1-5; the D is unclear. This CDR3 spans 13 amino acids. Trimming cost V 1 base and J 0 bases, with 4 bases left between them. Germline V gives CDR1 GTSNPN, CDR2 SVGIG (reference sequence). CDR3 sequence: CAWSDSSNQPQHF. The CDR3, as DNA: TGTGCCTGGAGTGACAGTAGCAATCAGCCCCAGCATTTT.

V gene TRBV30 combines with J gene TRBJ1-2, with 8 bases aligning to TRBD1. Trimming at V came to 0 bases and at J to 8 bases, leaving 5 bases not matched to a gene. The CDR3 contains 13 residues. CDR1 is GTSNPN, CDR2 SVGIG, per germline (reference sequence). In nucleotides, the CDR3 is TGTGCCTGGAGTGTACACAGGGGGGACGGCTACACCTTC. It translates to CAWSVHRGDGYTF.

The sample holds a few counts of this clone. CDR3 DNA sequence: TGTGCCAGCAGCGAAGTTTGGGGGGAGGGAACTGAAGCTTTCTTT. Protein product: CASSEVWGEGTEAFF. The V gene is TRBV7-9, the J gene TRBJ1-1; a possible D gene is TRBD1 (5 bases). The CDR3 has 15 residues. V was shortened by 5 bases and J by 5 bases, with 18 bases between the two germline ends. Germline V gives CDR1 SEHNR, CDR2 FQNEAQ (reference sequence).

V gene TRBV14 combines with J gene TRBJ2-2, with D uncertain. The CDR3 has 15 residues. Trimming took 0 bases from V and 4 from J, leaving 9 bases between them. CDR1 SGHDN and CDR2 FVKESK come from the germline V gene. Written as DNA, the CDR3 is TGTGCCAGCAGCCAAGATCCAGGTAGCACCGGGGAGCTGTTTTTT. This codes for CASSQDPGSTGELFF.

The rearrangement joins TRBV7-8 to TRBJ2-7, with TRBD1 matching 12 bases. Germline trimming cut 5 bases from V and 3 bases from J; bases unmatched to any gene: 11. Germline V gene sequence: CDR1 SGHVS, CDR2 FQNEAQ. CDR3 length: 17 residues. CDR3 protein: CASSMKTGTGGGYEQYF. CDR3 coding DNA: TGTGCCAGCAGCATGAAAACCGGGACAGGGGGCGGCTACGAGCAGTACTTC.

This clone was seen more than once but under ten times. The chain is built from TRBV29-1 and TRBJ2-2, with TRBD1 matching over 7 bases. The CDR3 runs to 20 residues. With 0 bases clipped from V and 0 bases from J, the junction kept 16 bases outside the gene matches. Germline values: CDR1 SQVTM, CDR2 ANQGSEA. CDR3 DNA: TGCAGCGTTGAAGATGTCGAGGGGCGGTGGGGACAGACGAACACCGGGGAGCTGTTTTTT. Encoded protein: CSVEDVEGRWGQTNTGELFF.

This sequence joins TRBV6-1 and TRBJ1-1; D perhaps matches TRBD1 (6 bases). The CDR3 contains 15 residues. Trimming removed 3 bases at V and 2 bases at J, with 13 bases between. CDR1 is MNHNS and CDR2 is SASEGT in the germline V gene. The CDR3 here is CASSESPGDNTEAFF. CDR3 nucleotide sequence: TGTGCCAGCAGTGAGTCGCCAGGGGATAACACTGAAGCTTTCTTT.

The V and J genes are TRBV20-1 and TRBJ1-2; the D is unclear. The CDR3 runs to 9 residues. The germline V and J ends were trimmed by 3 bases and 14 bases, with 10 bases remaining between them. Germline CDR1 is DFQATT and CDR2 is SNEGSKA (reference sequence). Here the CDR3 DNA reads TGCAGTGCTAGTGCCCTTTCGACCTTC. It specifies CSASALSTF.

The chain employs TRBV11-2 and TRBJ2-1; no definite D call. In germline, CDR1 is SGHAT, CDR2 FQNNGV. CDR3 length: 15 amino acids. V lost 1 base to trimming and J lost 6 bases, with 13 bases between them. CDR3 in DNA: TGTGCCAGCAGCTTAGGGCTAGATTTCCCCAATGAGCAGTTCTTC. Translation: CASSLGLDFPNEQFF.